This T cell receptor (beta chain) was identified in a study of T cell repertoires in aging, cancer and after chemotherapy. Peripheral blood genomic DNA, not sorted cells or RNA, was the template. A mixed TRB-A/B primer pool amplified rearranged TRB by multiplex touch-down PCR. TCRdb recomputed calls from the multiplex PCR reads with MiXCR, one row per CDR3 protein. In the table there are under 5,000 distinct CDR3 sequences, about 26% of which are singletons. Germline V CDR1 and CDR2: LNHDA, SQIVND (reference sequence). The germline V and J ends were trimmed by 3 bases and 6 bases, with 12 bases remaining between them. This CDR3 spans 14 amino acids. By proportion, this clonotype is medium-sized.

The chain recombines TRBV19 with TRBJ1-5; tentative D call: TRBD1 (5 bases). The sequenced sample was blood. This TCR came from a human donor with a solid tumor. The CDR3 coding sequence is TGTGCCAGTAGTATGATCAGGGATGGTCAGCCCCAGCATTTT. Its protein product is CASSMIRDGQPQHF. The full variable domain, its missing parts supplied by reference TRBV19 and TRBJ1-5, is DGGITQSPKYLFRKEGQNVTLSCEQNLNHDAMYWYRQDPGQGLRLIYYSQIVNDFQKGDIAEGYSVSREKKESFPLTVTSAQKNPTAFYLCASSMIRDGQPQHFGDGTRLSIL.